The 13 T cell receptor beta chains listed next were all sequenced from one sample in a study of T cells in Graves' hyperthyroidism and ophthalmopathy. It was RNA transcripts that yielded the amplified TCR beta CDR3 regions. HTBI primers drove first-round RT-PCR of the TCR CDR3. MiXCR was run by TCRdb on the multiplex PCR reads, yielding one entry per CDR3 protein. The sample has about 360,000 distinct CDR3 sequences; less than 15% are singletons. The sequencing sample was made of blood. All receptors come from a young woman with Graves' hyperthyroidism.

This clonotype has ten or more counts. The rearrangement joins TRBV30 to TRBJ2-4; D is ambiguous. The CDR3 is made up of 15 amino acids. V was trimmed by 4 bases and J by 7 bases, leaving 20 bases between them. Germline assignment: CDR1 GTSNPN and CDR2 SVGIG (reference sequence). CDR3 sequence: CAWNPPEVPHNIQYF. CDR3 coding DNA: TGTGCCTGGAACCCTCCGGAAGTCCCTCACAACATTCAGTACTTC. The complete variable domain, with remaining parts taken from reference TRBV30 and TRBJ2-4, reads SQTIHQWPATLVQPVGSPLSLECTVEGTSNPNLYWYRQAAGRGLQLLFYSVGIGQISSEVPQNLSASRPQDRQFILSSKKLLLSDSGFYLCAWNPPEVPHNIQYFGAGTRLSVL.

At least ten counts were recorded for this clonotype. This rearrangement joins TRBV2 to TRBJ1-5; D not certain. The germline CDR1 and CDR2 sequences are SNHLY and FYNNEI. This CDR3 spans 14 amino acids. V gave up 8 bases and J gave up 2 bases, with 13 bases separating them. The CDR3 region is CASRDLGGNQPQHF. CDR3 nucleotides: TGTGCCAGCCGGGATCTAGGAGGCAATCAGCCCCAGCATTTT.

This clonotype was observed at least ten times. This CDR3 is CANSRTGGNYGYTF. The CDR3 DNA reads TGTGCCAACTCACGGACAGGGGGCAACTATGGCTACACCTTC. This chain links TRBV6-1 with TRBJ1-2; TRBD1 matches 11 bases. Trimming removed 10 bases from V and 2 bases from J; junction bases left unmatched: 6. This CDR3 region has 14 residues. In germline, CDR1 is MNHNS, CDR2 SASEGT.

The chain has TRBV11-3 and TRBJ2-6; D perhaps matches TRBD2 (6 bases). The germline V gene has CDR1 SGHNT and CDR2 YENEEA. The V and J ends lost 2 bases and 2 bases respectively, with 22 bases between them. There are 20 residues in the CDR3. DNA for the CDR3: TGTGCCAGCAGCTTAAATTATTGGGGGGACGGTAAGACTGGGGCCAACGTCCTGACTTTC. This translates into CASSLNYWGDGKTGANVLTF.

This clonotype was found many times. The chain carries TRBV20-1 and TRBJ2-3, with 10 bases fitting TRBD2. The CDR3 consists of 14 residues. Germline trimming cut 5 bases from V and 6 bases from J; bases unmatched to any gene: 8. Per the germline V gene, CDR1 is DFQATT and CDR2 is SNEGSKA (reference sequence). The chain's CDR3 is CSAPVAGGSDTQYF. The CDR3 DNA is TGCAGTGCTCCCGTAGCGGGAGGTTCGGATACGCAGTATTTT.

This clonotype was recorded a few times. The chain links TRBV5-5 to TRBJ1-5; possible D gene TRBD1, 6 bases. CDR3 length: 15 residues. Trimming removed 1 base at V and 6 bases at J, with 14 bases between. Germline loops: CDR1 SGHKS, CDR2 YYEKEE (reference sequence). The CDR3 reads CASSLQGPSSQPQHF. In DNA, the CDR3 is TGTGCCAGCAGCTTGCAGGGGCCGTCTAGTCAGCCCCAGCATTTT.

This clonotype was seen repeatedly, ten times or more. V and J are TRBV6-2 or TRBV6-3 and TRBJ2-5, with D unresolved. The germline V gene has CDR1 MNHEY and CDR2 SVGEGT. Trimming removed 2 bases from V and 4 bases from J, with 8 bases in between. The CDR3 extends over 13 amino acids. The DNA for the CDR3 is TGTGCCAGCAGTTACGGGGTCGGAGAGACCCAGTACTTC. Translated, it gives CASSYGVGETQYF.

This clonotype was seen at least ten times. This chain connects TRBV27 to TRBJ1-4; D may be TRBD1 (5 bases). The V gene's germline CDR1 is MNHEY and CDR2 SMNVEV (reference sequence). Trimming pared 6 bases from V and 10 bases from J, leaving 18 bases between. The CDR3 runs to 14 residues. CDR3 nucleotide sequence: TGTGCCAGCAGCCCAACCCGCCACGGGGGAAAACTGTTTTTT. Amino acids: CASSPTRHGGKLFF.

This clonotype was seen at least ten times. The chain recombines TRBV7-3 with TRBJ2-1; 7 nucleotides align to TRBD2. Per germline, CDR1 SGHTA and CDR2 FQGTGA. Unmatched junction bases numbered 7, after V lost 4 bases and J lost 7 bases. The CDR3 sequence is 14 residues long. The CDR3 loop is CASSSQRGQNEQFF. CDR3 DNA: TGTGCCAGCAGCTCCCAGCGGGGCCAAAATGAGCAGTTCTTC.

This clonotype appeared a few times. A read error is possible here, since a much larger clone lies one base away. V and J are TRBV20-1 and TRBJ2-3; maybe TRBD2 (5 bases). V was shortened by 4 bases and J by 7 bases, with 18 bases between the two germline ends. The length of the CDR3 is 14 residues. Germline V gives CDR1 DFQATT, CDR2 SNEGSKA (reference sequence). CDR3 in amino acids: CSATSPLGWHTQYF. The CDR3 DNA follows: TGCAGTGCTACATCCCCACTAGGTTGGCATACGCAGTATTTT.

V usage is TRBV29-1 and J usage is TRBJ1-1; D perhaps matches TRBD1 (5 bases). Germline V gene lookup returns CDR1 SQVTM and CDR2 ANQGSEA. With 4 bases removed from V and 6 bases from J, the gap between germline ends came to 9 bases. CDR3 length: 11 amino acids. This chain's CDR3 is CSVVRGAEAFF. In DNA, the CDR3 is TGCAGCGTTGTTAGGGGAGCTGAAGCTTTCTTT.

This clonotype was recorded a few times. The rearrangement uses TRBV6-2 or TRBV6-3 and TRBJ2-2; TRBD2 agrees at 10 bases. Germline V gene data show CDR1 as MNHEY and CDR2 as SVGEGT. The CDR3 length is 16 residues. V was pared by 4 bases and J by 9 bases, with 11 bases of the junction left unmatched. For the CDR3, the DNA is TGTGCCAGCAGTTCGGCTAGCGGGAGTAGGTCCCGGGAGCTGTTTTTT. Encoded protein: CASSSASGSRSRELFF.

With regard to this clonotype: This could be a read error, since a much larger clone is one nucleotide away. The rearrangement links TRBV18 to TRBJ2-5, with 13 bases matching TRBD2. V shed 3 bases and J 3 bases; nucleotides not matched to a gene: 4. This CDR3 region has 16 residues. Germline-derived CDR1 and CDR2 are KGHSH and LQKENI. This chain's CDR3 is CASSPGTSGDKETQYF. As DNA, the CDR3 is TGTGCCAGCTCACCCGGGACTAGCGGGGACAAAGAGACCCAGTACTTC.